The present T cell receptor (beta chain) was sequenced within a study of cytomegalovirus exposure and HLA in healthy donors. Whole-study findings and limits: High sensitivity and specificity were reportedly achieved when the classifier diagnosed cytomegalovirus status.

Comment on this clone: What it recognizes is unknown.

The CDR3 spans 15 residues. Germline V gene data show CDR1 as MNHEY and CDR2 as SMNVEV (reference sequence). The trim removed 1 base at V and 4 bases at J, leaving 2 bases unmatched. Primers: 60 Vbeta forward and 13 Jbeta reverse. Assay used: immunoSEQ multiplex PCR; TCRdb lists only in-frame clones, some missing. The sample includes about 220,000 clones, under 80% seen only once; the top ten take approximately 1.9%. The chain uses TRBV27 and TRBJ2-7, with 12 bases that match TRBD1. The sequence was obtained from a woman younger than 45 in good health and CMV-seronegative. The sample was PBMCs. The chain's CDR3 is CASSLLGQGAYEQYF. CDR3 nucleotide sequence: TGTGCCAGCAGTTTATTGGGACAGGGGGCTTACGAGCAGTACTTC.